This record looks at one T cell receptor (beta chain) sequence and its context. TCR beta was sequenced from blood CD8+ and CD4+ T cells. Treatment-naive patients with stable or active relapsing-remitting disease served as multiple sclerosis controls. Bulk CD8+ and CD4+ cells came from magnetic negative isolation; CD8+ TEMRA by FACS. These data come from a study of CD8 T cells in Susac syndrome. V lost 3 bases to trimming and J lost 4 bases; unmatched junction nucleotides: 12. Per germline, CDR1 SGHDT and CDR2 YYEEEE. The CDR3 has 16 residues. After extraction with the RNeasy kit, about 0.45 to 1 ug of the RNA was reverse transcribed using random hexamers. The authors amplified TCR beta CDR3 across 54 Vbeta and 13 Jbeta using immunoSEQ multiplex PCR. TCRdb itself ran the immunoSEQ multiplex PCR reads through MiXCR, one entry per CDR3 protein. The sample includes about 280,000 distinct CDR3 sequences, about 85% of them seen just once.

This clonotype was obtained from a human donor with multiple sclerosis. The sample comprised CD8+ T cells from PBMCs. This chain links TRBV5-6 with TRBJ2-7, with TRBD2 matching 8 bases. CDR3 in amino acids: CASSSSPSGSLYEQYF. CDR3 coding DNA: TGTGCCAGCAGCTCATCCCCCAGCGGGAGCTTGTACGAGCAGTACTTC.